Listed below are T cell receptor beta chains from one sample, sequenced in a study of blood T cell repertoires in COVID-19. Profiling relied on immunoSEQ multiplex PCR, and the TCRdb table lists in-frame clones only, not all of them. The sample contains more than 200,000 clones, around 86% of which appear only once. Sequencing input: peripheral blood. These receptors were collected from a woman older than 75 with COVID-19, enrolled during active disease. CDR3s include the opening cysteine and the closing phenylalanine or tryptophan. The D gene is left open where the match is weak. For some rows the clone size is stated as once, few or many, or as a class when expanded; others skip it.

v_gene	j_gene	abundance	d_gene	CDR3aa	CDR3nt
TRBV12-3/TRBV12-4	TRBJ1-5	NA	NA	CASRWGDQPQHF	TGTGCCAGCCGCTGGGGGGATCAGCCCCAGCATTTT
TRBV30	TRBJ2-7	many	NA	CAWKSFAYEQYF	TGTGCCTGGAAGAGTTTCGCCTACGAGCAGTACTTC
TRBV2	TRBJ2-7	NA	TRBD2	CASRRGGYEQYF	TGTGCCAGCAGACGGGGGGGCTACGAGCAGTACTTC
TRBV28	TRBJ2-7	NA	NA	CASSLLSGQMDEQYF	TGTGCCAGCAGTCTCTTGAGTGGACAGATGGACGAGCAGTACTTC
TRBV5-6	TRBJ2-7	NA	NA	CASSFRPAGEGASYEQYF	TGTGCCAGCAGCTTCCGTCCAGCGGGAGAGGGGGCCTCCTACGAGCAGTACTTC
TRBV6-5	TRBJ1-2	once	TRBD1	CASSILTGVKYGYTF	TGTGCCAGCAGCATATTGACAGGGGTGAAGTATGGCTACACCTTC
TRBV6-5	TRBJ1-2	once	NA	CASSRGDNYGYTF	TGTGCCAGCAGCCGGGGAGATAACTATGGCTACACCTTC
TRBV28	TRBJ2-5	NA	TRBD1	CASSPGQWETQYF	TGTGCCAGCAGTCCGGGACAGTGGGAGACCCAGTACTTC
TRBV18	TRBJ1-1	NA	NA	CASSQGQNTEAFF	TGTGCCAGCTCACAGGGACAAAACACTGAAGCTTTCTTT
TRBV19	TRBJ1-2	NA	NA	CASGVRQIGFYGYTF	TGTGCCAGTGGAGTAAGACAGATTGGGTTTTATGGCTACACCTTC
TRBV5-1	TRBJ1-5	NA	NA	CASSLDRDQPQHF	TGCGCCAGCAGCTTGGACAGGGATCAGCCCCAGCATTTT
TRBV19	TRBJ2-1	NA	NA	CASSIDRGEQFF	TGTGCCAGTAGTATAGACAGGGGTGAGCAGTTCTTC
TRBV30	TRBJ1-2	NA	NA	CAWSDREGYTF	TGTGCCTGGAGTGACCGGGAGGGCTACACCTTC
TRBV18	TRBJ2-7	NA	NA	CASSPLDTVPYEQYF	TGTGCCAGCTCACCTCTCGACACCGTACCCTACGAGCAGTACTTC
TRBV30	TRBJ2-7	NA	NA	CAWTGQLHEQYF	TGTGCCTGGACCGGACAGCTCCACGAGCAGTACTTC
TRBV5-4	TRBJ2-3	NA	NA	CASSRERPDTQYF	TGTGCCAGCAGCCGGGAGAGACCAGATACGCAGTATTTT
TRBV7-2	TRBJ2-5	NA	NA	CASSPRRVSQETQYF	TGTGCCAGCAGCCCCCGCCGGGTTTCCCAAGAGACCCAGTACTTC
TRBV11-2	TRBJ1-6	NA	TRBD1	CASSFRGQGNSPLHF	TGTGCCAGCAGCTTTCGGGGACAGGGTAATTCACCCCTCCACTTT
TRBV10-3	TRBJ1-3	NA	TRBD1	CAIRQGQGRSGNTIYF	TGTGCCATCAGGCAGGGACAGGGGAGATCTGGAAACACCATATATTTT
TRBV27	TRBJ1-5	NA	NA	CASSPRGDYSNQPQHF	TGTGCCAGCAGTCCCCGGGGGGATTATAGCAATCAGCCCCAGCATTTT
TRBV6-5	TRBJ2-3	NA	NA	CASRGAGQGDTQYF	TGTGCCAGCAGGGGGGCAGGGCAAGGAGATACGCAGTATTTT
TRBV2	TRBJ1-4	NA	TRBD1	CASSEETGVWEKLFF	TGTGCCAGCAGTGAAGAGACAGGGGTATGGGAAAAACTGTTTTTT
TRBV19	TRBJ2-3	NA	TRBD2	CASRLLAGTTDTQYF	TGTGCCAGTAGGTTGTTAGCGGGGACCACAGATACGCAGTATTTT
TRBV6-6	TRBJ1-1	few	TRBD1	CASRWDLGTGGAFF	TGTGCCAGCAGATGGGACCTCGGGACAGGGGGCGCTTTCTTT
TRBV24-1	TRBJ1-6	NA	TRBD1	CATKGTANSPLHF	TGTGCCACCAAAGGGACAGCGAATTCACCCCTCCACTTT
TRBV30	TRBJ2-3	NA	TRBD2	CAWTRGLGDDTQYF	TGTGCCTGGACCCGGGGACTAGGGGACGATACGCAGTATTTT
TRBV2	TRBJ2-2	NA	TRBD2	CASGAGGGTGELFF	TGTGCCAGCGGAGCGGGAGGGGGGACCGGGGAGCTGTTTTTT
TRBV19	TRBJ1-2	NA	NA	CASRPQGIANYGYTF	TGTGCCAGTAGACCTCAGGGGATTGCTAACTATGGCTACACCTTC
TRBV7-2	TRBJ1-4	NA	TRBD1	CASSSQGQGREKLFF	TGTGCCAGCAGCTCGCAGGGACAGGGTCGAGAAAAACTGTTTTTT
TRBV18	TRBJ1-2	NA	TRBD1	CASSQRDSSGYTF	TGTGCCAGCTCACAGAGGGACAGCTCTGGCTACACCTTC
TRBV3-1/TRBV3-2	TRBJ1-2	NA	TRBD1	CARNRQGYSYTF	TGTGCCCGAAATCGACAGGGCTATAGCTACACCTTC
TRBV5-4	TRBJ1-2	NA	TRBD1	CASSFGPGQGYGYTF	TGTGCCAGCAGCTTTGGCCCGGGACAGGGCTATGGCTACACCTTC
TRBV7-2	TRBJ2-3	once	NA	CASSQDWNRDTQYF	TGTGCCAGCAGCCAAGACTGGAATAGAGATACGCAGTATTTT
TRBV6-1	TRBJ1-1	NA	TRBD1	CASSLQGAGNTEAFF	TGTGCCAGCAGTTTACAGGGGGCCGGGAACACTGAAGCTTTCTTT
TRBV18	TRBJ2-5	NA	NA	CASSPPTSQETQYF	TGTGCCAGCTCACCACCGACTTCCCAAGAGACCCAGTACTTC
TRBV28	TRBJ2-7	NA	NA	CASRLQGKGGEQYF	TGTGCCAGCAGGCTTCAGGGAAAAGGGGGCGAGCAGTACTTC
TRBV6-5	TRBJ1-5	few	NA	CASNWATPSNQPQHF	TGTGCCAGCAATTGGGCCACCCCTAGCAATCAGCCCCAGCATTTT
TRBV5-1	TRBJ2-3	NA	NA	CASSLGRPVSTDTQYF	TGCGCCAGCAGCTTGGGTCGCCCGGTGAGCACAGATACGCAGTATTTT
TRBV18	TRBJ1-1	NA	NA	CASSQISGSEAFF	TGTGCCAGCTCGCAAATTTCCGGGAGTGAAGCTTTCTTT
TRBV2	TRBJ2-7	NA	NA	CASSEIQVSYEQYF	TGTGCCAGCAGTGAGATACAGGTCTCCTACGAGCAGTACTTC
TRBV27	TRBJ1-5	NA	NA	CASKTAIYQPQHF	TGTGCCAGCAAGACAGCGATTTATCAGCCCCAGCATTTT
TRBV11-1	TRBJ2-7	NA	NA	CASSLDRIEQYF	TGTGCCAGCAGCTTAGACAGAATCGAGCAGTACTTC
TRBV10-2	TRBJ2-7	NA	NA	CASRKAGWDEQYF	TGCGCCAGCAGAAAAGCGGGTTGGGACGAGCAGTACTTC
TRBV7-2	TRBJ2-4	NA	TRBD1	CASSAQGNIQYF	TGTGCCAGCAGCGCACAGGGGAACATTCAGTACTTC
TRBV29-1	TRBJ2-1	NA	TRBD1	CSVDGTDNEQFF	TGCAGCGTTGACGGGACAGACAATGAGCAGTTCTTC
TRBV4-1	TRBJ2-1	NA	TRBD2	CASSPRLAGFNEQFF	TGCGCCAGCAGCCCGAGACTAGCGGGTTTTAATGAGCAGTTCTTC
TRBV11-3	TRBJ2-5	NA	TRBD1	CASSPGGQGTQETQYF	TGTGCCAGCAGCCCTGGGGGACAGGGGACACAAGAGACCCAGTACTTC
TRBV27	TRBJ2-7	medium-sized	NA	CASSLSPGSYEQYF	TGTGCCAGCAGTTTATCACCCGGCTCCTACGAGCAGTACTTC
TRBV29-1	TRBJ1-1	once	NA	CSAEGRVNTEAFF	TGCAGCGCTGAAGGACGGGTGAACACTGAAGCTTTCTTT
TRBV2	TRBJ1-1	NA	TRBD1	CASSLQGAPAEAFF	TGTGCCAGCAGTTTACAGGGGGCGCCGGCTGAAGCTTTCTTT
TRBV3-1/TRBV3-2	TRBJ1-5	NA	NA	CASSHLGGNQPQHF	TGTGCCAGCAGCCACCTGGGAGGCAATCAGCCCCAGCATTTT
TRBV5-8	TRBJ1-5	NA	TRBD1	CASITGVRNQPQHF	TGTGCCAGCATAACAGGGGTGCGCAATCAGCCCCAGCATTTT
TRBV7-9	TRBJ1-1	once	NA	CASVYRNTEAFF	TGTGCCAGCGTTTACAGAAATACTGAAGCTTTCTTT
TRBV9	TRBJ2-3	NA	NA	CASSVVGGTSTDTQYF	TGTGCCAGCAGCGTAGTTGGCGGGACTAGCACAGATACGCAGTATTTT